These 14 T cell receptor beta chains originate from one sample sequenced in a study of shared clonotypes between healthy human individuals. Produced via immunoSEQ multiplex PCR; TCRdb's table is partial and in-frame only. The table includes around 2.1 million clones, just over 90% detected once. Terminally differentiated effector memory CD45RA+ cells were excluded from the naive CD8 cells, which were CD45RO-negative and positively selected for CCR7. The specimen was naive CD8+ T cells from PBMCs. Every receptor here comes from a man aged 18 to 29 in good health. Some clones in this sample may be carry-over from other donors' samples.

V is TRBV19 and J is TRBJ2-1, with D tentatively TRBD2 (6 bases). From germline, CDR1 is LNHDA and CDR2 SQIVND (reference sequence). Trimming stripped 3 bases from V and 3 bases from J, with 15 bases between. This CDR3 is 16 amino acids long. The CDR3, as DNA: TGTGCCAGTAGTATCCCGGGACTGGGCCTCTACAATGAGCAGTTCTTC. As protein: CASSIPGLGLYNEQFF. Supplemented by reference TRBV19 and TRBJ2-1, the full variable domain reads DGGITQSPKYLFRKEGQNVTLSCEQNLNHDAMYWYRQDPGQGLRLIYYSQIVNDFQKGDIAEGYSVSREKKESFPLTVTSAQKNPTAFYLCASSIPGLGLYNEQFFGPGTRLTVL.

The rearrangement links TRBV28 to TRBJ1-5; tentative D call: TRBD1 (6 bases). The CDR3 is made up of 13 amino acids. Germline lookup yields CDR1 MDHEN and CDR2 SYDVKM. The V and J ends lost 4 bases and 8 bases respectively, with 12 bases between them. The CDR3 loop is CASSWTAFKPQHF. DNA of the CDR3: TGTGCCAGCAGTTGGACAGCTTTTAAGCCCCAGCATTTT.

V gene TRBV4-1 combines with J gene TRBJ2-5; D possibly matches TRBD1 or TRBD2 (5 bases each). V was clipped by 2 bases and J by 4 bases, with 8 bases between them. The CDR3 length is 13 residues. Germline lookup yields CDR1 MGHRA and CDR2 YSYEKL. The CDR3 nucleotides read TGCGCCAGCAGCCAAATTGGGGGAGAGACCCAGTACTTC. It specifies CASSQIGGETQYF.

The J gene is TRBJ2-2, the V gene TRBV13; no definite D call. V lost 4 bases to trimming and J lost 5 bases, with 5 bases between them. The CDR3 length is 12 residues. CDR1 and CDR2 from the germline V gene are PRHDT and FYEKMQ (reference sequence). The CDR3 is CASSWRTGELFF. CDR3 DNA sequence: TGTGCCAGCAGCTGGCGAACCGGGGAGCTGTTTTTT.

This clone was counted once. Compared with germline, one end of the junction differs, possibly owing to a read error. The rearrangement uses TRBV29-1 and TRBJ1-2; D not resolved. Looked up from germline, CDR1 is SQVTM and CDR2 is ANQGSEA. CDR3 length equals 10 residues. CDR3 in DNA: TGCAGCGTTGCTGATGGGCAGCACCGGTTC. Translating gives CSVADGQHRF.

The V call is TRBV6-6, the J call TRBJ1-2; D is unresolved. Trimming took 2 bases from V and 8 from J, leaving 12 bases between them. CDR3 length: 13 residues. The germline gives CDR1 MNHNY, CDR2 SVGAGI (reference sequence). CDR3 coding DNA: TGTGCCAGCAGTTACGTGCAGGCCCGCGGCTACACCTTC. It codes for CASSYVQARGYTF.

The J gene is TRBJ1-1, the V gene TRBV7-9; D ambiguous. The CDR3 sequence is 13 residues long. Trimming took 5 bases from V and 4 from J, leaving 11 bases between them. Germline-derived CDR1 and CDR2 are SEHNR and FQNEAQ (reference sequence). CDR3 residues: CASSATSGTEAFF. The CDR3 DNA reads as TGTGCCAGCAGCGCTACGAGCGGCACTGAAGCTTTCTTT.

A word on this clone: Other DNA sequences from this sample encode an identical CDR3 as well. The chain couples TRBV5-1 to TRBJ2-7; D gene unclear. The CDR3 is made up of 14 amino acids. V lost 0 bases and J lost 2, with 9 bases in between. Germline loops: CDR1 SGHRS, CDR2 YFSETQ. CDR3 nucleotides: TGCGCCAGCAGCTTGGGGACCTCCGCCTACGAGCAGTACTTC. Its translation is CASSLGTSAYEQYF.

The chain links TRBV6-1 to TRBJ1-5; D remains unclear. The CDR3 is made up of 15 amino acids. CDR1 and CDR2 from the germline V gene are MNHNS and SASEGT. Trimming shortened V by 7 bases and J by 3 bases, and 16 bases separated the two germline ends. CDR3 sequence reads: CASKFSAGYNQPQHF. CDR3 DNA: TGTGCCAGCAAATTCTCGGCAGGTTACAATCAGCCCCAGCATTTT.

This chain uses TRBV7-6 with TRBJ1-4, with D possibly matching TRBD1 (5 bases). V was trimmed by 4 bases and J by 6 bases, leaving 24 bases between them. This CDR3 has 18 amino acids. Germline-derived CDR1 and CDR2 are SGHVS and FNYEAQ. CDR3 sequence (DNA): TGTGCCAGCAGCTCATTACCTCGGGAACAAGAAGGGGATGAAAAACTGTTTTTT. This codes for CASSSLPREQEGDEKLFF.

The V and J genes are TRBV29-1 and TRBJ2-7; D is undetermined. Germline loops: CDR1 SQVTM, CDR2 ANQGSEA. The CDR3 has 16 amino acids. The V end was cut by 7 bases, the J end by 5 bases, with 27 bases between. In DNA form, the CDR3 reads TGCAGCGCCACGATACCTTCTGGGCGCCTGAACAACGAGCAGTACTTC. Translated: CSATIPSGRLNNEQYF.

This chain links TRBV28 with TRBJ2-7, with a weak D call TRBD2 (7 bases). The length of the CDR3 is 18 residues. CDR1 and CDR2 from the germline V gene are MDHEN and SYDVKM. V was shortened by 5 bases and J by 7 bases, with 30 bases between the two germline ends. The CDR3: CASSPPGTRDYLVWEQYF. CDR3 nucleotide sequence: TGTGCCAGCAGTCCGCCCGGGACACGGGACTACCTTGTGTGGGAGCAGTACTTC.

This clone was found many times. The sample has other DNA sequences that encode this CDR3 too. V gene TRBV4-2 combines with J gene TRBJ2-7; 12 bases fit TRBD2. The CDR3 has 15 amino acids. CDR1 LGHNA and CDR2 YNFKEQ come from the germline V gene. V lost 0 bases to trimming and J lost 3 bases; unmatched junction nucleotides: 0. The CDR3 coding sequence is TGTGCCAGCAGCCAAGAGACTAGCGGGAGCTACGAGCAGTACTTC. As protein: CASSQETSGSYEQYF.

The chain carries TRBV7-8 and TRBJ2-7, with D possibly being TRBD2 (7 bases). V was pared by 4 bases and J by 2 bases, with 18 bases between. Germline CDR1 and CDR2: SGHVS and FQNEAQ. This CDR3 has 16 residues. CDR3: CASSSELRGRAYEQYF. The CDR3 bases are TGTGCCAGCAGCTCCGAACTGCGGGGGCGCGCCTACGAGCAGTACTTC.